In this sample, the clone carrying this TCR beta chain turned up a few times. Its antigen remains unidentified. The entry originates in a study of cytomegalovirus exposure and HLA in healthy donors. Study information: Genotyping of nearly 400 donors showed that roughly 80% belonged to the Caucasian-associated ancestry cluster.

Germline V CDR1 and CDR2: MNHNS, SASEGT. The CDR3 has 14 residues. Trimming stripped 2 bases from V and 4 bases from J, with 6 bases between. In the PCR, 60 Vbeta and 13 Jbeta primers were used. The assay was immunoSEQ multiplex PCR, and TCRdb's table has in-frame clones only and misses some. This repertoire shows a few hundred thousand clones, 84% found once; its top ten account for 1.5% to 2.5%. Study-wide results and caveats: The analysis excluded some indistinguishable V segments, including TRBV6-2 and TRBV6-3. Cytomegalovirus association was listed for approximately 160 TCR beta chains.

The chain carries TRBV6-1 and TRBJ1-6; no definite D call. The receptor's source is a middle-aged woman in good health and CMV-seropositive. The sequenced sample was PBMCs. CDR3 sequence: CASSEQFYNSPLHF. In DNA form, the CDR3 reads TGTGCCAGCAGTGAACAGTTTTATAATTCACCCCTCCACTTT.